This TCR beta chain was sequenced during a study of CD8 T cells in Susac syndrome. Germline values: CDR1 DFQATT, CDR2 SNEGSKA (reference sequence). The CDR3 has 12 amino acids. The V gene lost 3 bases and the J gene lost 2 bases, with 7 bases spanning the gap. The RNA, about 0.5 to 1 ug, was put through reverse transcription using random hexamers. TCR beta CDR3 was amplified by immunoSEQ multiplex PCR. This amplification extended across 54 Vbeta and 13 Jbeta segments. Each CDR3 protein is one row after TCRdb ran MiXCR on the immunoSEQ multiplex PCR reads. Of some 77,000 distinct CDR3 sequences listed, around 93% were seen once; the top ten hold about 0.14%. Sequencing of TCR beta was undertaken in CD8+ and CD4+ T cells derived from blood.

The receptor comes from a human donor with Susac syndrome. Sequenced material: CD4+ T cells from PBMCs. V gene TRBV20-1 combines with J gene TRBJ2-5; no reliable D call. CDR3 DNA: TGCAGTGCTAGTATTGGGCAAGAGACCCAGTACTTC. This translates into CSASIGQETQYF.